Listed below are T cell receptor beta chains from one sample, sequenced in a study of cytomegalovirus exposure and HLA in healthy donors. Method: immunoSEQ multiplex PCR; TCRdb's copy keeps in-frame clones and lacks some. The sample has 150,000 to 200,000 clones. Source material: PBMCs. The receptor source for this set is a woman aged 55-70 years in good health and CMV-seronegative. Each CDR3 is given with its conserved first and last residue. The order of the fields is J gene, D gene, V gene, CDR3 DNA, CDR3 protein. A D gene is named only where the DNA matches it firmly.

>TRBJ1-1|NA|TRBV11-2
TGTGCCAGCAGCCGGACCCCCCAAGGGAGTGAAGCTTTCTTT
CASSRTPQGSEAFF
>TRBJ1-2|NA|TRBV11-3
TGTGCCAGCAGCTTAGATAATAACTATGGCTACACCTTC
CASSLDNNYGYTF
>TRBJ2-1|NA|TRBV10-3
TGTGCCATGCATTCGAGCTCCTACAATGAGCAGTTCTTC
CAMHSSSYNEQFF
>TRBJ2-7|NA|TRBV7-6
TGTGCCAGCAGCTTCGCAGGGGCCGCAGCCGAGCAGTACTTC
CASSFAGAAAEQYF
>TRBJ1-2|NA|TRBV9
TGTGCCAGCAGCGTAACAGACCCAATGGATGGCTACACCTTC
CASSVTDPMDGYTF
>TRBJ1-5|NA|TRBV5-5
TGTGCCAGCAGCTTGGGGACAGATTATCAGCCCCAGCATTTT
CASSLGTDYQPQHF
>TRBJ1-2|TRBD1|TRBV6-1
TGTGCCAGCAGTGCCCGACAGGGCGGCGGTAACTATGGCTACACCTTC
CASSARQGGGNYGYTF
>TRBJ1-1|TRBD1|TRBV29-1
TGCAGCGTTGAGGGACAGTTTAACACTGAAGCTTTCTTT
CSVEGQFNTEAFF
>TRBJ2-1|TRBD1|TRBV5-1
TGCGCCAGCAGGGTGACAGGGGGATCCAATGAGCAGTTCTTC
CASRVTGGSNEQFF
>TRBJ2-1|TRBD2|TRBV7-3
TGTGCCAGCAGCTTATGGGGACTAGGTGGGTCCTACAATGAGCAGTTCTTC
CASSLWGLGGSYNEQFF
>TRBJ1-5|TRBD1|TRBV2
TGTGCCAGCTCGGAAAGAGGGACAGTTTATAGCAATCAGCCCCAGCATTTT
CASSERGTVYSNQPQHF
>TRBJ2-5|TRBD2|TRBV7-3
TGTGCCAGCAGCGCGCGGGGGGGCAGAGAGACCCAGTACTTC
CASSARGGRETQYF
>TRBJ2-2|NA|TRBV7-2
TGTGCCAGCAGTCTAGACCCGAACACCGGGGAGCTGTTTTTT
CASSLDPNTGELFF
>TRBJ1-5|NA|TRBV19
TGTGCCAGTAGTCCCGGGACAACCAATCAGCCCCAGCATTTT
CASSPGTTNQPQHF
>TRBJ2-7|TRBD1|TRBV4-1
TGCGCCAGCAGCCAAGTAAACAGGGGCCCCTACGAGCAGTACTTC
CASSQVNRGPYEQYF
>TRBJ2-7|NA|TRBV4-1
TGCGCCAGCAGCCGCCTTTCCACCGGGGGGCATCTCGAGCAGTACTTC
CASSRLSTGGHLEQYF
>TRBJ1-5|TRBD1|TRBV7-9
TGTGCCAGCAGCTTAGACAGGGGCCGCTATAGCAATCAGCCCCAGCATTTT
CASSLDRGRYSNQPQHF
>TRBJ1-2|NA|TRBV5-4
TGTGCCAGCAGCCTGGGAGTCGGGAGGACAAAAGAAGCACTCTATGGCTACACCTTC
CASSLGVGRTKEALYGYTF